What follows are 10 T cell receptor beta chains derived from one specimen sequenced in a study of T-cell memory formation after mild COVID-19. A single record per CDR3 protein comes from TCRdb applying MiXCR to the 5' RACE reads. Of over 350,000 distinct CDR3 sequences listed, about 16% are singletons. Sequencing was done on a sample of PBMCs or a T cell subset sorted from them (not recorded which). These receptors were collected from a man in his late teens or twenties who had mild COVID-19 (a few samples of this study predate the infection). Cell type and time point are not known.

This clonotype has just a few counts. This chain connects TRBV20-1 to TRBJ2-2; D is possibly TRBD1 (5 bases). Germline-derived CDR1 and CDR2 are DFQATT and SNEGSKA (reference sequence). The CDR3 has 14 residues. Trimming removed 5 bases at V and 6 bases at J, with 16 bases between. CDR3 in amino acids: CSAQFRDRSGELFF. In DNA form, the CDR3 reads TGCAGTGCTCAATTCCGCGACAGATCCGGGGAGCTGTTTTTT.

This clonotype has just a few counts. This CDR3 reads CASRQTSGGAVGTDTQYF. CDR3 DNA sequence: TGTGCCAGCAGGCAAACTAGCGGGGGGGCCGTCGGGACAGATACGCAGTATTTT. The chain couples TRBV7-8 to TRBJ2-3; 13 bases agree with TRBD2. The junction had 12 bases not matched to a gene; V was cut back by 6 bases and J by 3 bases. Germline V gives CDR1 SGHVS, CDR2 FQNEAQ. There are 18 residues in the CDR3.

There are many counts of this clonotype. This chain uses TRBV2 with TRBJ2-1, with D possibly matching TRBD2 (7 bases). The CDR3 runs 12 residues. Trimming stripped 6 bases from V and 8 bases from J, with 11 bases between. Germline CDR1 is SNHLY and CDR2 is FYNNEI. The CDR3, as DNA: TGTGCCAGCAGGAGGGGGGGGGATGAGCAGTTCTTC. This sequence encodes CASRRGGDEQFF.

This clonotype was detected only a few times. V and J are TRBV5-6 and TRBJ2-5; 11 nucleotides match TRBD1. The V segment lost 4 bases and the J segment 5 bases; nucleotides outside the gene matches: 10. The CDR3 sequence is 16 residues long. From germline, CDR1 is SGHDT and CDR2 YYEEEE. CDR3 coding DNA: TGTGCCAGCAGCACGGACAGGGGGCGAGTCGTGGAGACCCAGTACTTC. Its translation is CASSTDRGRVVETQYF.

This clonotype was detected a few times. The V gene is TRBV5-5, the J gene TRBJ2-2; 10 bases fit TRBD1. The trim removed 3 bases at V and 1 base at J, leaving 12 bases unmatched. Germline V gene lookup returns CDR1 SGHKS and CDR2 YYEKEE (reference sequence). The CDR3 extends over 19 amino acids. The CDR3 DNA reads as TGTGCCAGCAGCTCTCACCCGGGACAGGGGTGGAGGAACACCGGGGAGCTGTTTTTT. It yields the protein CASSSHPGQGWRNTGELFF.

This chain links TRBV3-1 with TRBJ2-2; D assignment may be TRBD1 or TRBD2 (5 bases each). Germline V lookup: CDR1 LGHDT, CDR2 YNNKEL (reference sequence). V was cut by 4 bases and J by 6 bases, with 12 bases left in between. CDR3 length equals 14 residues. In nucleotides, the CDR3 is TGTGCCAGCAGCCTTTCTGGGACCGCCGGGGAGCTGTTTTTT. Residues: CASSLSGTAGELFF.

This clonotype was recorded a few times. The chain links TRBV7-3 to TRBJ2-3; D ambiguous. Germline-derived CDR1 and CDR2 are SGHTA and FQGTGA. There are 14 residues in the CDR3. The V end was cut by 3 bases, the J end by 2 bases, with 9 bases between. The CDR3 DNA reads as TGTGCCAGCAGCTTTGGACGTAACACAGATACGCAGTATTTT. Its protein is CASSFGRNTDTQYF.

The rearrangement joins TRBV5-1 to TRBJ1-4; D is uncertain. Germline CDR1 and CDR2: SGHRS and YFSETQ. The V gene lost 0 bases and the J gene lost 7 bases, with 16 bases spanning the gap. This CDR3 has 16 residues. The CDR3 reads CASSLEGFVTGEKLFF. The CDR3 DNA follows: TGCGCCAGCAGCTTGGAGGGCTTTGTGACGGGTGAAAAACTGTTTTTT.

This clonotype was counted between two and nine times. This CDR3 reads CASSPEGREQFF. DNA for the CDR3: TGTGCCAGCAGCCCAGAGGGGAGGGAGCAGTTCTTC. This rearrangement joins TRBV7-2 to TRBJ2-1; maybe TRBD2 (6 bases). CDR1 is SGHTA and CDR2 is FQGNSA in the germline V gene. This CDR3 spans 12 amino acids. V lost 5 bases and J 10 bases, leaving 12 bases between the germline ends.

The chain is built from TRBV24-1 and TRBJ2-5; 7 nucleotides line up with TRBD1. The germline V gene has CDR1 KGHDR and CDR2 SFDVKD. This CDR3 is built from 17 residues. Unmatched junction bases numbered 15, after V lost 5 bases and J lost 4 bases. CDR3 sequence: CATSAGPGQGVGETQYF. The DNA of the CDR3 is TGTGCCACCAGTGCCGGGCCGGGGCAGGGGGTAGGAGAGACCCAGTACTTC.